This TCR beta chain derives from a study of beta chain features in type 1 diabetes. Per the germline V gene, CDR1 is SGHDN and CDR2 is FVKESK. The length of the CDR3 is 15 residues. Trimming removed 1 base at V and 3 bases at J, with 12 bases between. Comment on this clone: The target antigen is unknown.

Of the isolated RNA, all was reverse transcribed, and so the sequenced material was expressed TCRB transcripts. Naive, central memory and regulatory T cell samples averaged about 4 million immunoSEQ reads each. Using immunoSEQ multiplex PCR, the repertoire was profiled, and TCRdb retains in-frame clones only, with some absent. The table lists more than 150,000 clones, approximately 12% of them singletons, with about 2% in the top ten. Sorting of CD4+ naive, central memory, regulatory and stem cell-like memory cells was performed via CD45RO/CCR7/CD25/CD127/CD95/CD27. Study observations and caveats: Sampled from patients, naive, central memory and Treg TCRB repertoires appeared more similar than those sampled from healthy donors.

The sequence was obtained from a man aged 18 to 29 in good health. The sample taken for sequencing was central memory CD4+ T cells from blood. The chain uses TRBV14 and TRBJ1-2; D possibly corresponds to TRBD1 (6 bases). CDR3 residues: CASSQGVQGDYGYTF. CDR3 sequence (DNA): TGTGCCAGCAGCCAAGGTGTACAGGGAGACTATGGCTACACCTTC.